This T cell receptor (beta chain) was identified in a study of blood T cell repertoires in COVID-19. The study recruited people aged about 18 to 90 years across around 24 US areas. Resolution of symptoms, clearance, or two negative PCRs was present in recovered Cohort 3 donors. V lost 1 base to trimming and J lost 0 bases, with 11 bases between them. Germline V gene sequence: CDR1 SGDLS, CDR2 YYNGEE. This CDR3 spans 16 amino acids. TCRdb's table, derived via immunoSEQ multiplex PCR, lists solely in-frame clones and lacks some. Here the sample spans 300,000 to 400,000 clones, 88% being singletons. Sequenced: PBMCs or T cells enriched from blood (not recorded which). The clonotype originates from a man in his thirties or forties who had recovered from COVID-19. The chain joins TRBV9 to TRBJ2-1, with D perhaps matching TRBD2 (5 bases). The CDR3 DNA follows: TGTGCCAGCAGCGTAATAGCGTTAAGCTCCTACAATGAGCAGTTCTTC. Its translation: CASSVIALSSYNEQFF. The full variable domain, completed using reference TRBV9 and TRBJ2-1, is DSGVTQTPKHLITATGQRVTLRCSPRSGDLSVYWYQQSLDQGLQFLIQYYNGEERAKGNILERFSAQQFPDLHSELNLSSLELGDSALYFCASSVIALSSYNEQFFGPGTRLTVL.